This is a list of T cell receptor beta chains from one sample in a study of T cells in localized non-small cell lung cancer. Clones were read by immunoSEQ multiplex PCR, and TCRdb kept only the in-frame ones, dropping some. The data show about 39,000 clones, roughly 83% seen once. This sample comprised PBMCs, obtained before any cancer treatment. These TCRs come from a woman aged 35 to 75 with stage II squamous cell lung carcinoma. CDR3s leave out the opening cysteine and the closing phenylalanine or tryptophan. Each record gives: CDR3 protein, V gene, D gene, J gene. D genes are given only for firm matches.

ASSLSAGGTEAF | TRBV7-9 | NA | TRBJ1-1
ASSYYPDTGNTIY | TRBV6-6 | NA | TRBJ1-3
ATRDRVFNQPQH | TRBV19 | TRBD1 | TRBJ1-5
ASSRQEYLTDTQY | TRBV28 | NA | TRBJ2-3
ASSLVTNEQF | TRBV5-1 | NA | TRBJ2-1
ASSFGSTSEAF | TRBV11-2 | NA | TRBJ1-1
ASFGPASGNTIY | TRBV28 | NA | TRBJ1-3
AISDSGATEAF | TRBV10-3 | NA | TRBJ1-1
ASSSGTSGRSADTQY | TRBV5-1 | TRBD2 | TRBJ2-3
ASSLGTGQYTEAF | TRBV7-9 | NA | TRBJ1-1
AISEGQGNGYT | TRBV10-3 | TRBD1 | TRBJ1-2
ASSPDGRGGNTIY | TRBV7-8 | NA | TRBJ1-3
ASSLGLAGDYEQY | TRBV7-2 | TRBD2 | TRBJ2-7
SVGGVGDGYT | TRBV29-1 | NA | TRBJ1-2
ASSPSGEVGDYGYT | TRBV28 | NA | TRBJ1-2
ASSFTGNSPLH | TRBV7-9 | NA | TRBJ1-6
ASSGFGAGGETQY | TRBV19 | TRBD1 | TRBJ2-5
ASSSTARPTRTNNEQF | TRBV7-9 | NA | TRBJ2-1
ASSLSNSPLH | TRBV7-9 | NA | TRBJ1-6
ASRGQAQETQY | TRBV5-1 | TRBD1 | TRBJ2-5
ASSAGPYNSPLH | TRBV6-1 | NA | TRBJ1-6
ASSVLGTGSYYGYT | TRBV7-2 | TRBD1 | TRBJ1-2
ASSFNFLGEQF | TRBV28 | NA | TRBJ2-1
ASSFGAGTTGQPQH | TRBV5-6 | NA | TRBJ1-5
ASSSGMQETQY | TRBV11-1 | NA | TRBJ2-5
ASSEAGSTEAF | TRBV6-1 | NA | TRBJ1-1
ASSLSVWSLAGTGELF | TRBV27 | NA | TRBJ2-2
ASSYWGQGNSPLH | TRBV6-5 | TRBD1 | TRBJ1-6
ASSVAPAQETQY | TRBV9 | NA | TRBJ2-5
ASSVQGSNQPQH | TRBV27 | NA | TRBJ1-5
ASRGGGRGFTDTQY | TRBV5-6 | TRBD1 | TRBJ2-3
ASSPGAMNTEAF | TRBV7-9 | NA | TRBJ1-1
ASSRRGDTDTQY | TRBV28 | TRBD2 | TRBJ2-3
ASSARPRSEQF | TRBV9 | NA | TRBJ2-1